This is a list of T cell receptor beta chains from one sample in a study of blood T cell repertoires in COVID-19. Sequenced by immunoSEQ multiplex PCR; TCRdb stores in-frame clones only, minus some. In the table there are a few hundred thousand clones, approximately 77% of which are singletons. Sequences were obtained from peripheral blood. All receptors derive from a woman between 18 and 30 years old with acute or convalescent COVID-19. Each CDR3 is given with its conserved first and last residue. D genes are given only for firm matches. Only part of the rows carry a size: once, few, many, or a class if the clone is expanded.

v_gene	d_gene	abundance	j_gene	len	CDR3nt	CDR3aa
TRBV5-1	-	-	TRBJ2-5	12	TGCGCCAGCAGCCCCCCGGGAGAGACCCAGTACTTC	CASSPPGETQYF
TRBV5-1	TRBD1	-	TRBJ2-7	14	TGCGCCAGCAGCACCGGGACAGGGGACTACGAGCAGTACTTC	CASSTGTGDYEQYF
TRBV6-5	-	-	TRBJ2-7	14	TGTGCCAGCACCTCCTCCGGGGGGCTTAGCGAGCAGTACTTC	CASTSSGGLSEQYF
TRBV9	-	-	TRBJ2-5	17	TGTGCCAGCAGCGCGATTGCCGACATTGGGGCGCAAGAGACCCAGTACTTC	CASSAIADIGAQETQYF
TRBV4-3	TRBD1	-	TRBJ1-3	13	TGCGCCAGCGGCCGGGACAGGGGGGACACCATATATTTT	CASGRDRGDTIYF
TRBV7-8	-	-	TRBJ2-2	16	TGTGCCAGCAGCTTAGTCGGTCAGGCGAACACCGGGGAGCTGTTTTTT	CASSLVGQANTGELFF
TRBV28	TRBD2	-	TRBJ2-1	15	TGTGCCAGCAGTCGCCCGGGACTAGGCGGCAATGAGCAGTTCTTC	CASSRPGLGGNEQFF
TRBV4-3	TRBD1	-	TRBJ1-1	14	TGCGCCAGCAGCCAAGTCGACAGGGGCACTGAAGCTTTCTTT	CASSQVDRGTEAFF
TRBV4-1	TRBD2	-	TRBJ2-2	17	TGCGCCAGCAGGGACCTCGGACTAGCGGGAGGTACCGGGGAGCTGTTTTTT	CASRDLGLAGGTGELFF
TRBV5-1	TRBD2	once	TRBJ2-5	15	TGCGCCAGCAGCCCAGGGACTAGCGGTCAAGAGACCCAGTACTTC	CASSPGTSGQETQYF
TRBV30	-	-	TRBJ2-2	13	TGTGCCTGGAGCCACGGGGGTCCCGGGGAGCTGTTTTTT	CAWSHGGPGELFF
TRBV18	-	-	TRBJ1-5	12	TGTGCCAGCTCAGGTCCGGGTCAGCCCCAGCATTTT	CASSGPGQPQHF
TRBV9	TRBD1	few	TRBJ1-1	14	TGTGCCAGCAGCGTGGGACAGGGTGGGACTGAAGCTTTCTTT	CASSVGQGGTEAFF
TRBV2	TRBD1	few	TRBJ1-2	15	TGTGCCAGCAGTGTGGGGACAGGGACTACCTATGGCTACACCTTC	CASSVGTGTTYGYTF
TRBV30	-	-	TRBJ1-6	14	TGTGCCTGGACACCCGGGACATCTAGTTCACCCCTCCACTTT	CAWTPGTSSSPLHF
TRBV2	-	-	TRBJ1-2	15	TGTGCCAGCAGTGAATCCGGACAGCGAGGCTATGGCTACACCTTC	CASSESGQRGYGYTF